This record concerns one T cell receptor (beta chain) sequence. The antigen this receptor binds is unknown. No clone much larger than this one lies a single base away; base qualities are absent. This record comes from a study of CD8+CD57+ T cells in acquired aplastic anemia (dated by TCRdb to 2016 to 2018). In terms of the full investigation: DNA extracted from sorted CD4+ and CD8+ cells had a mean of about 3.2 ug, with a range of roughly 0.19 to 27.4 ug. CD8+CD57+ expansion was defined as frequency above the mean frequency observed in healthy subjects. The investigation overall reported the following: Fewer than 30 CD8+ CDR3 sequences were found in both patients and controls but appeared to be highly expressed in patients and within the immunodominant clones of the patients. No significant difference in CD8+ Simpson's diversity was found between patients and healthy controls (P=0.060).

Flow cytometry had shown CD8+CD57+ cell expansion in the patients selected for sequencing. Every patient had severe acquired aplastic anemia, diagnosed using the International Study of Aplastic Anemia and Agranulocytosis and Camitta criteria. At the time blood was sampled, none of the patients had received any therapy. In the study, sorted CD4+ and CD8+ blood T cells from patients with severe aplastic anemia and from healthy subjects underwent deep sequencing of TCR repertoires. Patients were enrolled under clinicaltrials.gov protocols 00001620, 01623167, 00001397, 00071045, 00081523 and 00961064 in the USA. Ficoll-Paque density gradient centrifugation was used to isolate peripheral blood mononuclear cells. Before DNA extraction, CD4+ and CD8+ T cells were sorted with FACS or magnetic beads. Genomic DNA was used as template for profiling of TCR beta VDJ combinations and CDR3 sequences. TCR repertoire sequencing was run on an Illumina HiSeq 2000. The paper's data handling went like this. TRBV/TRBJ rearrangement plots, CDR3 size and DJ length profiles, and Simpson's diversity index were used to evaluate the repertoires. Whichever DNA sequence was most abundant in the deep sequencing data was defined as the immunodominant clone. CDR3 amino acid sequences were screened for sharing across subjects and were compared with published repertoires and the VDJdb database. TCRdb cleaned the public reads at Q25 with fastp, built clones with MiXCR and kept in-frame beta chains. Duplicate CDR3 protein sequences are folded into a single record with the most common DNA and genes. V and J calls and clone size were set by TCRdb, not the authors. The sample table lists around 200,000 distinct CDR3 sequences, more than 55% of them with a count of one. About 60% of the sample goes to the ten largest clones.

Cut back by 1 base and 5 bases, the V and J ends lie 11 bases apart. CDR1 and CDR2 (LNHNV, YYDKDF) derive from the germline V gene (reference sequence). The cysteine opens and the phenylalanine closes a CDR3 of 14 amino acids. Left in the record is the CDR3 DNA by itself, 42 bases read in frame from the first base. The sequence links TRBV15 to TRBJ2-5; TRBD2 might be the D gene, on 6 matching bases. The source is a human donor with aplastic anemia. The material sequenced was sorted CD4+, CD8+, or CD8+CD57+ T cells (not recorded which) from PBMCs. The base sequence is TGTGCCACCAGCAGAGGGACGGCGGGGGAGACCCAGTACTTC. Translated, it reads CATSRGTAGETQYF.